This paragraph covers one T cell receptor beta chain sequence. Its antigen is unidentified. The assay was immunoSEQ multiplex PCR, and TCRdb's table has in-frame clones only and misses some. The data hold around 600,000 clones, with roughly 96% observed a single time. The data were obtained in a study of shared clonotypes between healthy human individuals. Naive CD8 cells lacked CD45RO, underwent positive selection for CCR7 and left out terminally differentiated effector memory CD45RA+ cells. The CDR3 has 13 residues. Germline lookup yields CDR1 LNHDA and CDR2 SQIVND (reference sequence). The V end was cut by 6 bases, the J end by 3 bases, with 11 bases between. The study, taken as a whole, reports: Genetic and exposure-history diversity was limited by the few donors.

The source of this sequence is a woman in her twenties or thirties in good health. The V and J genes are TRBV19 and TRBJ1-1; D not certain. Sequencing was performed on naive CD8+ T cells sorted from blood. CDR3 nucleotides: TGTGCCAGTAGCCCAGAATCGTACACTGAAGCTTTCTTT. Its protein is CASSPESYTEAFF.